This T cell receptor beta chain was recovered during a study of blood T cell repertoires in COVID-19. For the study at large: PBMCs, B-cell-depleted T cells, or T cells were the source of the cDNA or gDNA that made up the material.

The germline CDR1 and CDR2 sequences are LNHDA and SQIVND (reference sequence). V was clipped by 9 bases and J by 2 bases, with 22 bases between them. The CDR3 length is 16 residues. In Seattle, patients joined the study during active infection and were tracked longitudinally. The data were produced by immunoSEQ multiplex PCR, yet TCRdb's version contains in-frame clones alone and is incomplete. Among some 150,000 clones listed, approximately 85% were seen once. This clonotype originated in a woman between 55 and 75 years old with COVID-19, enrolled during active disease. V is TRBV19 and J is TRBJ2-5, with D perhaps matching TRBD1 (5 bases). Sequenced input: peripheral blood. The CDR3 nucleotides read TGTGCCAGCCATGCCGGACACTCCCCGACTCAAGAGACCCAGTACTTC. Translation gives CASHAGHSPTQETQYF.